These 5 T cell receptor beta chains came from one sample sequenced in a study of CD8+ T cells in alopecia areata. RNA was extracted and reverse transcribed into cDNA as the sequencing template. Using immunoSEQ multiplex PCR, the repertoire was profiled, and TCRdb retains in-frame clones only, with some absent. This sample has more than 200,000 clones, with around 43% found just once. Treatment indicated: oral pan-JAK inhibitor, 5-10 mg twice daily. The specimen comprised CD4+ T cells sorted from blood, sampled between weeks 36 and 40, from a patient treated with tofacitinib. These receptor sequences come from a human donor with alopecia areata.

This clone was observed a few times. The V call is TRBV30, the J call TRBJ1-2; TRBD1 matches at 7 bases. Germline V gene lookup returns CDR1 GTSNPN and CDR2 SVGIG (reference sequence). V trimming: 6 bases; J trimming: 3 bases; junction bases outside the gene matches: 4. The length of the CDR3 is 12 residues. In DNA form, the CDR3 reads TGTGCCTGTTACAGGGGTGACTATGGCTACACCTTC. Its translation is CACYRGDYGYTF.

This clone was seen a few times. The CDR3 nucleotides read TGTGCCAGCAGCCTTTTGGGGGGATCCTACAATGAGCAGTTCTTC. Its protein is CASSLLGGSYNEQFF. The chain combines TRBV7-2 with TRBJ2-1; D might be TRBD2 (6 bases). The CDR3 has 15 residues. Trimming took 5 bases from V and 1 from J, leaving 12 bases between them. Germline values: CDR1 SGHTA, CDR2 FQGNSA.

The V call is TRBV6-5, the J call TRBJ1-2; D ambiguous. The germline gives CDR1 MNHEY, CDR2 SVGAGI. The CDR3 has 16 amino acids. V lost 0 bases, J lost 2 bases, and 13 bases lay in between. DNA of the CDR3: TGTGCCAGCAGTTACTCGCGAGGGAAAGGAAACTATGGCTACACCTTC. Protein sequence: CASSYSRGKGNYGYTF.

The sample holds a few counts of this clone. J is TRBJ2-3 and V is TRBV29-1, with a tentative D call TRBD2 (6 bases). Trimming removed 3 bases at V and 5 bases at J, with 9 bases between. Germline lookup yields CDR1 SQVTM and CDR2 ANQGSEA. The CDR3 loop spans 12 amino acids. In DNA, the CDR3 is TGCAGCGTTGAGTCGGGAGTAGATACGCAGTATTTT. It translates to CSVESGVDTQYF.

This chain uses TRBV27 with TRBJ2-5, with 11 bases fitting TRBD2. The germline CDR1 and CDR2 sequences are MNHEY and SMNVEV (reference sequence). CDR3 length: 18 residues. Germline trimming cut 6 bases from V and 5 bases from J; bases unmatched to any gene: 17. The CDR3 loop reads CASSPAHGLAGIRETQYF. The CDR3 bases are TGTGCCAGCAGCCCCGCCCACGGACTAGCGGGCATTCGGGAGACCCAGTACTTC.